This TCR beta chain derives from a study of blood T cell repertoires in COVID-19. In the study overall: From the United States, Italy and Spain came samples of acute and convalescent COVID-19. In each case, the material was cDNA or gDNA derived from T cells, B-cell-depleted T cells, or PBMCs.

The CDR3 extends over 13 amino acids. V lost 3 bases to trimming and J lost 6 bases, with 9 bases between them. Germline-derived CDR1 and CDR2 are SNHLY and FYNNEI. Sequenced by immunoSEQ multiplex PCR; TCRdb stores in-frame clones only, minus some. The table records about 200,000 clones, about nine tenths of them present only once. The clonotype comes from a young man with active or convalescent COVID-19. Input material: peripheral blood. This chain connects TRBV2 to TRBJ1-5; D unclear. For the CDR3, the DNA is TGTGCCAGCAGTGAGAGGGTAGGTCAGCCCCAGCATTTT. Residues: CASSERVGQPQHF. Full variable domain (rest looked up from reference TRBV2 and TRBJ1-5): EPEVTQTPSHQVTQMGQEVILRCVPISNHLYFYWYRQILGQKVEFLVSFYNNEISEKSEIFDDQFSVERPDGSNFTLKIRSTKLEDSAMYFCASSERVGQPQHFGDGTRLSIL.